This T cell receptor beta chain derives from a study of cytomegalovirus exposure and HLA in healthy donors. About the study: About 79 million unique TCRs from HLA-typed donors were held in an early data release.

PCR was performed using 60 Vbeta and 13 Jbeta primers. The data were produced by immunoSEQ multiplex PCR, yet TCRdb's version contains in-frame clones alone and is incomplete. Among under 150,000 clones, about 78% were seen once, and the ten largest hold roughly 4%. The V gene's germline CDR1 is SGHVS and CDR2 FQNEAQ. V was trimmed by 2 bases and J by 0 bases, leaving 14 bases between them. This CDR3 is 17 amino acids long. Sequences were obtained from PBMCs. This chain uses TRBV7-8 with TRBJ2-1; possibly TRBD2 for D (5 bases). This receptor was identified in a man aged 50 to 60 in good health and CMV-seropositive. CDR3 in amino acids: CASSLREIRNSYNEQFF. CDR3 in DNA: TGTGCCAGCAGCTTACGGGAAATCCGGAACTCCTACAATGAGCAGTTCTTC. Full variable domain (missing parts from reference TRBV7-8 and TRBJ2-1): GAGVSQSPRYKVAKRGQDVALRCDPISGHVSLFWYQQALGQGPEFLTYFQNEAQLDKSGLPSDRFFAERPEGSVSTLKIQRTQQEDSAVYLCASSLREIRNSYNEQFFGPGTRLTVL.